What follows are 22 T cell receptor beta chains derived from one specimen sequenced in a study of cytomegalovirus exposure and HLA in healthy donors. With 60 Vbeta and 13 Jbeta primers, the PCR was carried out. Measured with immunoSEQ multiplex PCR; TCRdb has only the in-frame clones, and not every one. The sample includes approximately 220,000 clones, roughly 84% of them seen just once. What was sequenced was PBMCs. Every receptor here comes from a boy younger than 10 in good health and CMV-seronegative.

This clone was observed a single time. This rearrangement joins TRBV5-8 to TRBJ1-2; no clear D gene. Trimming took off 0 bases at V and 0 bases at J, with 9 bases between the two ends. The V gene's germline CDR1 is SGHTS and CDR2 YDEGEE. The CDR3 loop spans 15 amino acids. The CDR3 bases are TGTGCCAGCAGCTTGGATCGTACAGCTAACTATGGCTACACCTTC. It is translated as CASSLDRTANYGYTF.

V is TRBV30 and J is TRBJ2-7; 8 bases agree with TRBD2. Germline V gene data show CDR1 as GTSNPN and CDR2 as SVGIG (reference sequence). J was trimmed by 7 bases and V by 0 bases; bases with no gene match: 2. This CDR3 contains 12 residues. The CDR3 region is CAWSVRGREQYF. CDR3 DNA sequence: TGTGCCTGGAGTGTACGCGGGAGGGAGCAGTACTTC.

The chain is built from TRBV19 and TRBJ2-3; tentatively, D is TRBD1 (6 bases). V lost 3 bases and J 3 bases, leaving 10 bases between the germline ends. The CDR3 has 14 amino acids. CDR1 and CDR2 from the germline V gene are LNHDA and SQIVND (reference sequence). CDR3 nucleotides: TGTGCCAGTAGTATGGCCAGGGGTACAGATACGCAGTATTTT. Protein product: CASSMARGTDTQYF.

V and J are TRBV5-6 and TRBJ1-1; D is ambiguous. Germline CDR1 and CDR2: SGHDT and YYEEEE. V lost 2 bases and J lost 8, with 13 bases in between. The CDR3 spans 13 residues. The CDR3 protein is CASSLAAGEEAFF. The CDR3, as DNA: TGTGCCAGCAGCTTAGCGGCAGGAGAAGAAGCTTTCTTT.

The chain uses TRBV7-8 and TRBJ2-2; 9 nucleotides agree with TRBD1. V lost 1 base and J lost 7; bases outside the gene matches: 7. CDR1 and CDR2 from the germline V gene are SGHVS and FQNEAQ. CDR3 length: 16 residues. The CDR3 DNA is TGTGCCAGCAGCTTAGGCGGGACAGGGTTTGGCGGGGAGCTGTTTTTT. It translates to CASSLGGTGFGGELFF.

This clone was counted only a few times. This chain connects TRBV6-5 to TRBJ1-1; D unresolved. This CDR3 spans 14 amino acids. From germline, CDR1 is MNHEY and CDR2 SVGAGI. The V and J ends lost 2 bases and 5 bases respectively, with 12 bases between them. CDR3 nucleotides: TGTGCCAGCAGTTACGGGCAGGCCGGTACTGAAGCTTTCTTT. Its translation is CASSYGQAGTEAFF.

The chain is built from TRBV30 and TRBJ2-7; 7 nucleotides match TRBD1. The CDR3 extends over 14 amino acids. V was pared by 4 bases and J by 4 bases, with 10 bases of the junction left unmatched. From germline, CDR1 is GTSNPN and CDR2 SVGIG (reference sequence). The CDR3 protein is CAWKRQGTFYEQYF. The CDR3 coding sequence is TGTGCCTGGAAACGACAGGGTACGTTTTACGAGCAGTACTTC.

The chain carries TRBV7-9 and TRBJ2-7; D remains ambiguous. V was clipped by 1 base and J by 6 bases, with 7 bases between them. The germline gives CDR1 SEHNR, CDR2 FQNEAQ (reference sequence). The CDR3 runs 12 residues. In nucleotides, the CDR3 is TGTGCCAGCAGCTTAGAAGCACCCGAGCAGTACTTC. Translated, it gives CASSLEAPEQYF.

This clone occurred a few times. V usage is TRBV9 and J usage is TRBJ2-5; no clear D gene. V dropped 0 bases and J dropped 3 bases, with 6 bases sitting between them. The germline gives CDR1 SGDLS, CDR2 YYNGEE. The CDR3 spans 13 residues. In nucleotides, the CDR3 is TGTGCCAGCAGCGTAGACGAGGAAGAGACCCAGTACTTC. This encodes CASSVDEEETQYF. Filled out from reference TRBV9 and TRBJ2-5, the complete variable domain reads DSGVTQTPKHLITATGQRVTLRCSPRSGDLSVYWYQQSLDQGLQFLIQYYNGEERAKGNILERFSAQQFPDLHSELNLSSLELGDSALYFCASSVDEEETQYFGPGTRLLVL.

The V and J genes are TRBV11-1 and TRBJ2-4; 12 positions agree with TRBD2. The CDR3 is 19 residues long. CDR1 is SGHAT, CDR2 FQDESV, per germline (reference sequence). J gave up 3 bases and V 1 base, and 10 bases lay outside the gene matches. CDR3 coding DNA: TGTGCCAGCAGCTTAGGGGCTAGCGGGGGGGCCGGGAGCAAAAACATTCAGTACTTC. This encodes CASSLGASGGAGSKNIQYF.

The chain uses TRBV5-1 and TRBJ2-7; TRBD1 might be the D (5 bases). V was trimmed by 0 bases and J by 4 bases, leaving 8 bases between them. Germline CDR1 SGHRS, CDR2 YFSETQ. The CDR3 is 13 residues long. The CDR3 sequence: CASSLVQDYEQYF. As DNA, the CDR3 is TGCGCCAGCAGCTTGGTACAGGATTACGAGCAGTACTTC.

As DNA, the CDR3 is TGTGCCAGCAGTGAGAGTCCGGGGGGCAATCAGCCCCAGCATTTT. Protein sequence: CASSESPGGNQPQHF. The chain employs TRBV6-1 and TRBJ1-5, with D maybe TRBD1 (5 bases). Germline V gives CDR1 MNHNS, CDR2 SASEGT. This CDR3 comprises 15 residues. V lost 3 bases to trimming and J lost 2 bases, with 11 bases between them.

This chain joins TRBV5-1 and TRBJ2-7; 8 nucleotides match TRBD2. Germline CDR1 is SGHRS and CDR2 is YFSETQ. The length of the CDR3 is 16 residues. The J segment lost 0 bases and the V segment lost 2 bases, leaving 7 bases of the junction unmatched. The CDR3 nucleotides are TGCGCCAGCAGCTTTGGCGGCGGGAGGAGCTCCTACGAGCAGTACTTC. As protein: CASSFGGGRSSYEQYF. The whole variable domain, filled in from reference TRBV5-1 and TRBJ2-7, reads KAGVTQTPRYLIKTRGQQVTLSCSPISGHRSVSWYQQTPGQGLQFLFEYFSETQRNKGNFPGRFSGRQFSNSRSEMNVSTLELGDSALYLCASSFGGGRSSYEQYFGPGTRLTVT.

V usage is TRBV6-1 and J usage is TRBJ1-1, with D perhaps TRBD1 (6 bases). CDR1 and CDR2 (germline): MNHNS, SASEGT. Trimming took off 9 bases at V and 3 bases at J, with 11 bases between the two ends. This CDR3 is 12 amino acids long. The CDR3, as DNA: TGTGCCAGTATCGCAGGGGACACTGAAGCTTTCTTT. Its protein is CASIAGDTEAFF.

This clone was detected only a few times. This chain joins TRBV4-1 and TRBJ1-3; D ambiguous. V lost 4 bases to trimming and J lost 0 bases, with 10 bases between them. This CDR3 comprises 15 residues. Germline-derived CDR1 and CDR2 are MGHRA and YSYEKL. CDR3 in amino acids: CASSPSSPSGNTIYF. CDR3 in DNA: TGCGCCAGCAGCCCCTCCTCCCCCTCTGGAAACACCATATATTTT.

The rearrangement uses TRBV2 and TRBJ1-1; 8 bases are a match to TRBD1. Germline loops: CDR1 SNHLY, CDR2 FYNNEI. The CDR3 is 13 amino acids. V was clipped by 5 bases and J by 5 bases; unmatched bases: 4. The CDR3 region has the DNA TGTGCCAGCAGTCAGGGGGCGTGGACTGAAGCTTTCTTT. It specifies CASSQGAWTEAFF.

The chain recombines TRBV5-1 with TRBJ1-1, with 7 bases lining up with TRBD1. The CDR3 length is 15 residues. Trimming at V came to 3 bases and at J to 6 bases, leaving 11 bases not matched to a gene. Germline CDR1 SGHRS, CDR2 YFSETQ. CDR3 amino acids: CASSSLRQGDAEAFF. The CDR3 nucleotides read TGCGCCAGCAGCTCGCTTCGACAGGGTGACGCTGAAGCTTTCTTT.

The rearrangement uses TRBV5-6 and TRBJ2-2; 7 bases align to TRBD2. Germline-derived CDR1 and CDR2 are SGHDT and YYEEEE. The V segment lost 3 bases and the J segment 1 base; nucleotides outside the gene matches: 6. The CDR3 length is 16 residues. CDR3 loop: CASSSVPSGNTGELFF. DNA of the CDR3: TGTGCCAGCAGCTCCGTGCCTAGCGGGAACACCGGGGAGCTGTTTTTT.

The CDR3 is CASSPGDRANTEAFF. DNA for the CDR3: TGTGCCAGCAGCCCCGGGGACAGGGCGAACACTGAAGCTTTCTTT. The chain links TRBV9 to TRBJ1-1; the match to TRBD1 covers 9 bases. V gave up 4 bases and J gave up 1 base; unmatched junction bases: 5. There are 15 residues in the CDR3. CDR1 SGDLS and CDR2 YYNGEE come from the germline V gene.

This clone was recorded only once. The J gene is TRBJ2-3, the V gene TRBV2; D is perhaps TRBD1 (7 bases). The length of the CDR3 is 13 residues. From germline, CDR1 is SNHLY and CDR2 FYNNEI. The V and J ends lost 8 bases and 1 base respectively, with 10 bases between them. The CDR3 reads CASDREGTDTQYF. The CDR3 region has the DNA TGTGCCAGCGACAGGGAGGGCACAGATACGCAGTATTTT.

The chain joins TRBV21-1 to TRBJ1-2. TRBV21-1 is flagged as a pseudogene. The CDR3 totals 15 residues. The CDR3 nucleotides are TGTGCCAGCAGCAAAAGGTCCGAGGGAAGGAATGGCTACACCTTC. Encoded protein: CASSKRSEGRNGYTF.

The chain carries TRBV5-6 and TRBJ2-5, with 12 bases aligning to TRBD2. V lost 0 bases to trimming and J lost 4 bases; unmatched junction nucleotides: 1. CDR1 SGHDT and CDR2 YYEEEE come from the germline V gene. The CDR3 runs to 15 residues. The CDR3 region is CASSLELAGGETQYF. CDR3 sequence (DNA): TGTGCCAGCAGCTTGGAACTAGCGGGGGGAGAGACCCAGTACTTC. Based on the CDR3 plus reference TRBV5-6 and TRBJ2-5, the full variable domain is DAGVTQSPTHLIKTRGQQVTLRCSPKSGHDTVSWYQQALGQGPQFIFQYYEEEERQRGNFPDRFSGHQFPNYSSELNVNALLLGDSALYLCASSLELAGGETQYFGPGTRLLVL.